The rows below give T cell receptor beta chains drawn from one sample of a study of T cell clonotyping in hematopoietic cell transplantation. TCRdb's table, derived via immunoSEQ multiplex PCR, lists solely in-frame clones and lacks some. Of more than 70,000 clones in the sample, 90% to 97% were seen once. The source material was peripheral blood mononuclear cells, sampled before stem cell transplant. The source of these receptors is a woman between 45 and 65 years old with acute myeloid leukemia. Some clones in this sample may be carry-over from other donors' samples. Both conserved end residues are part of each CDR3. D genes are given only for firm matches. Expanded clones get a size class; other rows say once, few or many, or leave the size out.

V gene,J gene,clone size,CDR3 length,D gene,CDR3 protein,CDR3 DNA
TRBV19,TRBJ1-2,.,15,TRBD1,CASSVRGQANYGYTF,TGTGCCAGTAGCGTCAGGGGGCAGGCTAACTATGGCTACACCTTC
TRBV2,TRBJ2-5,once,14,.,CASSEKSGQETQYF,TGTGCCAGCAGTGAAAAAAGCGGCCAAGAGACCCAGTACTTC
TRBV5-1,TRBJ2-3,.,14,.,CASSLAGQADTQYF,TGCGCCAGCAGCTTGGCCGGGCAAGCAGATACGCAGTATTTT
TRBV19,TRBJ2-6,.,15,.,CGAGASPSGANVLTF,TGTGGGGCTGGAGCTAGCCCCTCTGGGGCCAACGTCCTGACTTTC
TRBV28,TRBJ1-2,.,13,.,CASTPGASYGYTF,TGTGCCAGCACCCCAGGGGCTAGCTATGGCTACACCTTC
TRBV19,TRBJ2-1,.,14,.,CASMEGGIYNEQFF,TGTGCCAGTATGGAGGGAGGCATATACAATGAGCAGTTCTTC
TRBV19,TRBJ1-2,.,13,.,CASSQAGDYGYTF,TGTGCCAGTAGTCAGGCAGGAGACTATGGCTACACCTTC
TRBV27,TRBJ2-7,.,14,TRBD2,CASSWTSGNYEQYF,TGTGCCAGCAGTTGGACTAGCGGGAACTACGAGCAGTACTTC
TRBV25-1,TRBJ2-2,.,16,TRBD1,CASSDDRGQNTGELFF,TGTGCCAGCAGTGATGACAGGGGACAAAACACCGGGGAGCTGTTTTTT
TRBV2,TRBJ2-5,.,13,.,CASRAGVKETQYF,TGTGCCAGCAGGGCAGGGGTAAAGGAGACCCAGTACTTC
TRBV6-5,TRBJ2-1,.,16,TRBD2,CASSYPGTSGISEQFF,TGTGCCAGCAGTTACCCCGGGACTAGCGGTATTAGTGAGCAGTTCTTC
TRBV5-1,TRBJ2-3,.,16,TRBD1,CASSSGQTSLTDTQYF,TGCGCCAGCAGCTCGGGACAGACAAGCCTCACAGATACGCAGTATTTT
TRBV14,TRBJ1-1,.,13,.,CASSLSWDTEAFF,TGTGCCAGCAGCCTTAGCTGGGACACTGAAGCTTTCTTT
TRBV7-9,TRBJ2-7,.,12,TRBD1,CASSSTGYEQYF,TGTGCCAGCAGCTCGACAGGGTACGAGCAGTACTTC
TRBV2,TRBJ1-2,.,19,TRBD1,CASRIIPGQGAPGSSGYTF,TGTGCCAGCAGGATCATCCCGGGACAGGGTGCTCCGGGTTCATCGGGCTACACCTTC
TRBV19,TRBJ1-6,.,16,.,CASSMYDLRYNSPLHF,TGTGCCAGTAGTATGTACGATCTTCGCTATAATTCACCCCTCCACTTT
TRBV30,TRBJ2-7,once,16,.,CAWSVAGFGSRDEQYF,TGTGCCTGGAGTGTGGCAGGGTTTGGTTCTAGGGACGAGCAGTACTTC
TRBV7-2,TRBJ2-2,.,14,.,CASRGPINTGELFF,TGTGCCAGCAGGGGACCGATTAACACCGGGGAGCTGTTTTTT
TRBV13,TRBJ2-6,.,15,.,CASSHWASGANVLTF,TGTGCCAGCAGCCATTGGGCCTCTGGGGCCAACGTCCTGACTTTC
TRBV14,TRBJ2-3,.,15,.,CASSDRDSNTDTQYF,TGTGCCAGCAGCGACCGGGACTCTAACACAGATACGCAGTATTTT
TRBV7-8,TRBJ2-3,.,13,.,CASVPGTTDTQYF,TGTGCCAGCGTGCCAGGCACTACAGATACGCAGTATTTT
TRBV2,TRBJ1-4,once,14,TRBD1,CASSKNRQGEKLFF,TGTGCCAGCAGTAAAAACCGACAGGGTGAAAAACTGTTTTTT
TRBV6-1,TRBJ2-5,.,18,TRBD2,CASSAPAGLAGDWETQYF,TGTGCCAGCAGTGCCCCCGCGGGACTAGCGGGGGACTGGGAGACCCAGTACTTC
TRBV6-1,TRBJ2-5,.,16,TRBD2,CASSEASSGVGETQYF,TGTGCCAGCAGTGAAGCGTCTAGCGGGGTGGGGGAGACCCAGTACTTC
TRBV5-6,TRBJ2-7,.,16,TRBD1,CASSLPGTGTSYEQYF,TGTGCCAGCAGCTTGCCCGGGACAGGGACTTCCTACGAGCAGTACTTC
TRBV7-3,TRBJ2-1,.,14,TRBD2,CASSRTSGGNEQFF,TGTGCCAGCAGCCGGACTAGCGGGGGGAATGAGCAGTTCTTC
TRBV18,TRBJ1-1,.,11,.,CASSPNTEAFF,TGTGCCAGCTCACCGAACACTGAAGCTTTCTTT
TRBV30,TRBJ1-1,.,15,.,CAWSVLPTGNTEAFF,TGTGCCTGGAGTGTACTCCCTACAGGGAACACTGAAGCTTTCTTT
TRBV6-1,TRBJ2-5,.,14,TRBD2,CASSGLAGLGTQYF,TGTGCCAGCAGTGGACTAGCGGGCCTGGGGACCCAGTACTTC
TRBV19,TRBJ2-7,.,15,.,CASSLSSGAPYEQYF,TGTGCCAGTAGCCTCAGTTCGGGGGCGCCGTACGAGCAGTACTTC
TRBV30,TRBJ1-4,once,13,.,CAWSFAYNEKLFF,TGTGCCTGGAGTTTTGCCTATAATGAAAAACTGTTTTTT
TRBV4-2,TRBJ2-2,.,15,.,CASSQDRLETGELFF,TGTGCCAGCAGCCAAGATCGGCTTGAGACCGGGGAGCTGTTTTTT
TRBV6-5,TRBJ1-2,.,13,.,CASSYSSSYGYTF,TGTGCCAGCAGTTACTCTTCATCCTATGGCTACACCTTC
TRBV6-5,TRBJ2-2,.,15,TRBD1,CASGMDRGLPGELFF,TGTGCCAGCGGAATGGACAGGGGGCTACCCGGGGAGCTGTTTTTT
TRBV18,TRBJ1-1,once,11,.,CASSPGTEAFF,TGTGCCAGCTCACCGGGAACTGAAGCTTTCTTT
TRBV5-1,TRBJ2-1,.,15,TRBD2,CASSLGLAQTNEQFF,TGCGCCAGCAGCTTGGGACTAGCGCAAACCAATGAGCAGTTCTTC
TRBV19,TRBJ1-4,.,11,TRBD1,CASSRTGKLFF,TGTGCCAGTAGTAGGACAGGAAAACTGTTTTTT
TRBV28,TRBJ2-3,.,15,.,CASIGSGIRTDTQYF,TGTGCCAGCATCGGGAGTGGGATACGCACAGATACGCAGTATTTT
TRBV6-5,TRBJ1-1,.,14,.,CASSTGRLLTEAFF,TGTGCCAGCAGCACGGGACGGCTCCTAACTGAAGCTTTCTTT
TRBV5-4,TRBJ2-7,.,16,TRBD2,CASSRISGGLSYEQYF,TGTGCCAGCAGCCGCATCAGCGGGGGGTTGTCCTACGAGCAGTACTTC
TRBV19,TRBJ1-6,.,16,TRBD1,CASSGGTVDYNSPLHF,TGTGCCAGTAGTGGGGGGACAGTCGATTATAATTCACCCCTCCACTTT
TRBV9,TRBJ1-4,.,15,.,CASSIRRGPNEKLFF,TGTGCCAGCAGTATTAGGCGGGGGCCTAATGAAAAACTGTTTTTT
TRBV9,TRBJ1-1,.,14,.,CASSVDEGGTEAFF,TGTGCCAGCAGCGTAGATGAGGGTGGGACTGAAGCTTTCTTT
TRBV27,TRBJ1-1,.,13,TRBD1,CASNAGGSEVAFF,TGTGCCAGCAATGCAGGGGGGTCAGAGGTAGCTTTCTTT
TRBV14,TRBJ2-5,.,16,TRBD2,CASSQGGLAGRETQYF,TGTGCCAGCAGCCAAGGTGGGCTAGCGGGACGGGAGACCCAGTACTTC
TRBV5-5,TRBJ1-1,.,17,.,CASSLGIVFIADTEAFF,TGTGCCAGCAGCTTGGGTATTGTTTTTATAGCGGACACTGAAGCTTTCTTT